A single TCR beta chain is shown here with its context. The CDR3 sequence is 19 residues long. Germline CDR1 LGHNA, CDR2 YNFKEQ. V was pared by 0 bases and J by 2 bases, with 17 bases between. Donors were healthy HIV-negative adults without recent acute infections or vaccinations. This specimen comes from a study of shared clonotypes between healthy human individuals. The assay was immunoSEQ multiplex PCR, and TCRdb's table has in-frame clones only and misses some. The sample lists roughly 1,000,000 clones, 70% to 80% occurring once. The TCR was taken from a man aged 18 to 30 in good health. Some clones in this sample may be carry-over from other donors' samples. The rearrangement uses TRBV4-2 and TRBJ2-6; D remains unclear. Specimen: memory CD4+ T cells from PBMCs. The subset: CD45RA-negative fraction. The CDR3 protein is CASSQDPRMFRAGANVLTF. CDR3 nucleotides: TGTGCCAGCAGCCAAGACCCCAGAATGTTTAGGGCTGGGGCCAACGTCCTGACTTTC.